A selection of T cell receptor beta chains follows, all from one sample in a study of OX40 agonist ivuxolimab in advanced cancers. TCRdb's table, derived via immunoSEQ multiplex PCR, lists solely in-frame clones and lacks some. The table lists 40,000 or so clones, 88% of them singletons. The starting material was CD4+ or CD8+ T cells sorted from blood, obtained in a trial of the OX40 agonist ivuxolimab. The receptor source for this set is an adult with an advanced solid tumor such as melanoma, head and neck, liver or kidney cancer. Both conserved end residues are part of each CDR3. Each record gives: D gene, CDR3 length, clone size, J gene, V gene, CDR3 DNA, CDR3 protein. The D gene is left open where the match is weak. The size of a clone is reported for some rows only, either as once, few or many, or as a class for expanded clones.

>NA|12|NA|TRBJ2-1|TRBV7-8
TGTGCCAGCAGCCGGCCGGGAACAAGACAGTTCTTC
CASSRPGTRQFF
>NA|13|once|TRBJ1-2|TRBV6-6
TGTGCCAGCAGTCCCGGGATTTCTGGAGGCTACACCTTC
CASSPGISGGYTF
>NA|14|NA|TRBJ2-7|TRBV6-1
TGTGCCAGCAGTGCGGAGGGAGTTTACTACGAGCAGTACTTC
CASSAEGVYYEQYF
>NA|14|NA|TRBJ1-2|TRBV27
TGTGCCAGCAGTTTATCCCCGGACAGCTATGGCTACACCTTC
CASSLSPDSYGYTF
>NA|14|NA|TRBJ1-1|TRBV27
TGTGCCAGCAGTTTAGTTGCAACGAACACTGAAGCTTTCTTT
CASSLVATNTEAFF
>NA|13|NA|TRBJ2-2|TRBV6-5
TGTGCCAGCAGACCCTACTTCACCGGGGAGCTGTTTTTT
CASRPYFTGELFF
>NA|9|NA|TRBJ2-7|TRBV20-1
TGCAGTGCTTCTCACGAGCAGTACTTC
CSASHEQYF
>TRBD1|19|NA|TRBJ1-1|TRBV4-1
TGCGCCAGCAGCCAAGAAGGGCGAGACAGGGCCATCTATGGGACTGAAGCTTTCTTT
CASSQEGRDRAIYGTEAFF
>TRBD2|16|NA|TRBJ2-3|TRBV6-4
TGTGCCAGCAGTGAGGTGGCGGGAGGATTCTCAGATACGCAGTATTTT
CASSEVAGGFSDTQYF
>NA|14|NA|TRBJ1-1|TRBV13
TGTGCCAGCAGCTTAAGGGGCCCGAACACTGAAGCTTTCTTT
CASSLRGPNTEAFF
>TRBD2|16|NA|TRBJ2-1|TRBV11-2
TGTGCCAGCAGCGTTAGCGGGAGGCTCTCCTACAATGAGCAGTTCTTC
CASSVSGRLSYNEQFF
>TRBD1|14|NA|TRBJ1-2|TRBV4-1
TGCGCCAGCAGCCCTTGGACAGGGATTACTGGCTACACCTTC
CASSPWTGITGYTF
>NA|12|few|TRBJ1-1|TRBV2
TGTGCCAGCAGTGAGGTGGGCACTGAAGCTTTCTTT
CASSEVGTEAFF
>NA|14|NA|TRBJ2-2|TRBV6-4
TGTGCCAGCAGTCGGGATCCGAACACCGGGGAGCTGTTTTTT
CASSRDPNTGELFF
>NA|15|NA|TRBJ1-2|TRBV19
TGTGCCAGTAGTACTCTCGGACAGTGGGACTATGGCTACACCTTC
CASSTLGQWDYGYTF
>TRBD1|15|NA|TRBJ1-5|TRBV7-9
TGTGCCAGCAGCTTAGTGGGACAGGGTGAACAGCCCCAGCATTTT
CASSLVGQGEQPQHF
>NA|15|NA|TRBJ2-1|TRBV5-8
TGTGCCAGCAGCTTGGGGAATCCTCCCTACAATGAGCAGTTCTTC
CASSLGNPPYNEQFF
>NA|15|NA|TRBJ2-3|TRBV7-9
TGTGCCAGCAGCTTAGACGGGGTTAGCACAGATACGCAGTATTTT
CASSLDGVSTDTQYF
>NA|13|NA|TRBJ1-2|TRBV19
TGTGCCAGTACGACGGACGGCCCCTATGGCTACACCTTC
CASTTDGPYGYTF
>NA|13|NA|TRBJ1-2|TRBV7-6
TGTGCCAGCACCCCCCTTCGGGGCTATGGCTACACCTTC
CASTPLRGYGYTF
>NA|15|NA|TRBJ1-4|TRBV28
TGTGCCAGCAGTTCCGGTTGGGTTAGCAATGAAAAACTGTTTTTT
CASSSGWVSNEKLFF
>NA|16|NA|TRBJ1-3|TRBV5-6
TGTGCCAGCAGCTTCGGCGCGGGGGCAGGGGGAAACACCATATATTTT
CASSFGAGAGGNTIYF
>NA|9|NA|TRBJ1-2|TRBV20-1
TGCAGTGCTAGATCTGGCTACACCTTC
CSARSGYTF
>NA|18|NA|TRBJ2-3|TRBV7-8
TGTGCCAGCAGCCGGAAGACGGGGCAGGTTTATTATACAGATACGCAGTATTTT
CASSRKTGQVYYTDTQYF
>TRBD1|14|once|TRBJ2-7|TRBV29-1
TGCAGCGTAGTCCGGGACAGGGGTAGCTACGAGCAGTACTTC
CSVVRDRGSYEQYF
>TRBD1|18|once|TRBJ1-2|TRBV7-9
TGTGCCAGCAGCCTTAAGGGACAGGGGCCCGGCAGCGCTCTTGGCTACACCTTC
CASSLKGQGPGSALGYTF
>NA|15|NA|TRBJ1-1|TRBV6-5
TGTGCCAGCAACCCGTTCGGGGGGCAGAACACTGAAGCTTTCTTT
CASNPFGGQNTEAFF
>NA|13|NA|TRBJ2-5|TRBV19
TGTGCCAGTAGCGGAGGCCCTGGCGGGGTCCAGTACTTC
CASSGGPGGVQYF
>NA|12|NA|TRBJ1-2|TRBV29-1
TGCAGCGTTGGGGAGGTAGTCTATGGCTACACCTTC
CSVGEVVYGYTF
>NA|11|few|TRBJ1-1|TRBV7-2
TGTGCCAGCAGCTTAAGGCTTGAAGCTTTCTTT
CASSLRLEAFF
>TRBD2|16|few|TRBJ2-5|TRBV5-6
TGTGCCAGCAGCTTGCTCCTAGCGGGGCGTGGGGAGACCCAGTACTTC
CASSLLLAGRGETQYF
>NA|14|NA|TRBJ1-1|TRBV6-5
TGTGCCAGCAGTTACTCCGAGGGGAACACTGAAGCTTTCTTT
CASSYSEGNTEAFF
>TRBD2|17|NA|TRBJ2-7|TRBV28
TGTGCCAGCAGTTTACCCCGGGGGGGGAGGGCCTTGGGCGAGCAGTACTTC
CASSLPRGGRALGEQYF
>NA|18|NA|TRBJ2-6|TRBV7-9
TGTGCCAGCAGCTCCCCGGGAAATTGGCCCTCTGGGGCCAACGTCCTGACTTTC
CASSSPGNWPSGANVLTF